This T cell receptor (beta chain) was retrieved from a study of cytomegalovirus exposure and HLA in healthy donors. The PCR made use of 60 Vbeta and 13 Jbeta primers. Clones were read by immunoSEQ multiplex PCR, and TCRdb kept only the in-frame ones, dropping some. The sample contains approximately 120,000 clones, under 85% of which appear only once. Trimming took 2 bases from V and 9 from J; bases not matched to a gene: 1. There are 13 residues in the CDR3. Germline loops: CDR1 KGHSY, CDR2 FQNENV. The chain is built from TRBV16 and TRBJ1-6; 7 bases are shared with TRBD1. This clonotype was obtained from a woman aged 50 to 60 in good health and CMV-seropositive. Material for sequencing was PBMCs. The CDR3: CASSQPGGSPLHF. As DNA, the CDR3 is TGTGCCAGCAGCCAACCAGGGGGTTCACCCCTCCACTTT.